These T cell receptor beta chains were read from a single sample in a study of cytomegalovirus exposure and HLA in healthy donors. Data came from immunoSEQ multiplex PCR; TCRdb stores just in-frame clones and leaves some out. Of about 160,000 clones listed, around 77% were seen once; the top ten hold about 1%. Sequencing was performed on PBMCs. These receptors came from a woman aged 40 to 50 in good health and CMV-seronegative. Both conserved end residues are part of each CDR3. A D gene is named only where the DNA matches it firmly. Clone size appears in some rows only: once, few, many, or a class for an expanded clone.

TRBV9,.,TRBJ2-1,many,CASSDGELYNEQFF,TGTGCCAGCAGCGACGGAGAACTTTACAATGAGCAGTTCTTC
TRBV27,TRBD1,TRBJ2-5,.,CASSLYGQGARETQYF,TGTGCCAGCAGTTTATATGGGCAGGGGGCGCGGGAGACCCAGTACTTC
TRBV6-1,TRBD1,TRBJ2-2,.,CASSEAQGQGYTGELFF,TGTGCCAGCAGTGAGGCCCAAGGACAGGGGTACACCGGGGAGCTGTTTTTT
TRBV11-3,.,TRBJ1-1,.,CASSLVTGWATEAFF,TGTGCCAGCAGCTTAGTTACAGGGTGGGCGACTGAAGCTTTCTTT
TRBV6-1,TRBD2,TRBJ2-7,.,CASTLLAGNYEQYF,TGTGCCAGCACCCTACTAGCGGGAAACTACGAGCAGTACTTC
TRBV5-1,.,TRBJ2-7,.,CASSLIGQAPYEQYF,TGCGCCAGCAGCTTAATAGGCCAGGCCCCCTACGAGCAGTACTTC
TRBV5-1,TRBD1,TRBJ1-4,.,CASSFRQGNEKLFF,TGCGCCAGCAGCTTCCGACAGGGGAATGAAAAACTGTTTTTT
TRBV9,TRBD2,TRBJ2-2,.,CASSISRTSNTGELFF,TGTGCCAGCAGCATATCGAGGACTAGCAACACCGGGGAGCTGTTTTTT
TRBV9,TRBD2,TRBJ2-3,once,CASSPGTSGSTDTQYF,TGTGCCAGCAGCCCCGGGACTAGCGGGAGCACAGATACGCAGTATTTT
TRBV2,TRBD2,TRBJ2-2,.,CASSQKLAGVTGELFF,TGTGCCAGCAGTCAAAAACTAGCGGGAGTAACCGGGGAGCTGTTTTTT
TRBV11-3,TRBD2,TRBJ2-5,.,CASSPGGTQQETQYF,TGTGCCAGCAGCCCGGGAGGAACCCAGCAAGAGACCCAGTACTTC
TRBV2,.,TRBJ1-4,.,CASVAGGRRTTNEKLFF,TGTGCCAGCGTTGCTGGCGGGAGGAGAACAACTAATGAAAAACTGTTTTTT
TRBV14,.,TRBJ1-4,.,CASSLGGTNEKLFF,TGTGCCAGCAGCTTAGGGGGAACTAATGAAAAACTGTTTTTT
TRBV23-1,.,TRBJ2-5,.,CASSPPWLQETQYF,TGCGCCAGCAGTCCCCCGTGGCTCCAAGAGACCCAGTACTTC
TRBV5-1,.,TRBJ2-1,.,CASSQLTLGHNEQFF,TGCGCCAGCAGCCAGCTCACCCTGGGCCACAATGAGCAGTTCTTC
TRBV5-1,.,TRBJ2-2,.,CASSPRDRHTGELFF,TGCGCCAGCAGCCCCCGGGATAGGCACACCGGGGAGCTGTTTTTT
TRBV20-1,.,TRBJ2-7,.,CSATTGEAQYF,TGCAGTGCAACAACAGGGGAGGCGCAGTACTTC
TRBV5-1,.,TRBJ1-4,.,CASSLGQGPNEKLFF,TGCGCCAGCAGCTTGGGGCAGGGCCCTAATGAAAAACTGTTTTTT
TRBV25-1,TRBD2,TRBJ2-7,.,CASSVGAGAYEQYF,TGTGCCAGCAGTGTGGGAGCGGGAGCCTACGAGCAGTACTTC
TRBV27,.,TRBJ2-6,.,CASSLLSGANVLTF,TGTGCCAGCAGTTTGCTGAGTGGGGCCAACGTCCTGACTTTC
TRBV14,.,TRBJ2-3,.,CASSLGGSNGDTQYF,TGTGCCAGCAGCCTCGGAGGGTCGAACGGAGATACGCAGTATTTT
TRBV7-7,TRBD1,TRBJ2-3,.,CASSAALTSGTGGQDTQYF,TGTGCTAGCAGCGCCGCCCTAACGTCCGGGACAGGGGGACAAGATACGCAGTATTTT
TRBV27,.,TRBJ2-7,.,CASSLRLGDTPYEQYF,TGTGCCAGCAGTTTACGCCTAGGGGACACTCCCTACGAGCAGTACTTC
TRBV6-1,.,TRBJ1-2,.,CACHSGQNHGYTF,TGTGCCTGTCACTCGGGACAAAACCATGGCTACACCTTC
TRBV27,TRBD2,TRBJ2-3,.,CASSPLPSGGTDTQYF,TGTGCCAGCAGTCCTCTCCCCAGCGGGGGCACAGATACGCAGTATTTT
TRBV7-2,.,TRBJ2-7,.,CASSLVRGYEQYF,TGTGCCAGCAGCTTGGTCAGGGGCTACGAGCAGTACTTC
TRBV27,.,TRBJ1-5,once,CASSLRWGDFNQPQHF,TGTGCCAGCAGTCTAAGATGGGGCGACTTCAATCAGCCCCAGCATTTT